The 17 T cell receptor beta chains given below trace back to one sample, sequenced in a study of blood T cell repertoires in COVID-19. Method: immunoSEQ multiplex PCR; TCRdb's copy keeps in-frame clones and lacks some. The table has approximately 120,000 clones, roughly 80% seen once; the top ten hold more than 15%. The sample taken for sequencing was PBMCs or T cells enriched from blood (not recorded which). These receptors were obtained from a man under 40 who had recovered from COVID-19.

This chain uses TRBV6-5 with TRBJ1-2, with TRBD1 identical over 7 bases. With V trimmed by 6 bases and J by 3 bases, 4 bases remained unmatched. The germline V gene has CDR1 MNHEY and CDR2 SVGAGI. The CDR3 is 13 amino acids. CDR3 loop: CASRPDRDYGYTF. Written as DNA, the CDR3 is TGTGCCAGCAGACCAGACAGGGACTATGGCTACACCTTC.

The chain links TRBV27 to TRBJ2-3; 12 nucleotides line up with TRBD2. This CDR3 comprises 16 residues. Germline V gene sequence: CDR1 MNHEY, CDR2 SMNVEV (reference sequence). V shed 7 bases and J 2 bases; nucleotides not matched to a gene: 7. The CDR3 reads CASTLLAGGNTDTQYF. The CDR3 nucleotides are TGTGCCAGCACCCTACTAGCGGGAGGAAACACAGATACGCAGTATTTT.

This chain connects TRBV18 to TRBJ2-6, with D tentatively TRBD1 (6 bases). V lost 1 base to trimming and J lost 2 bases, with 6 bases between them. The CDR3 length is 15 residues. Germline V lookup: CDR1 KGHSH, CDR2 LQKENI. The CDR3 nucleotides read TGTGCCAGCTCACCACAGGGGGCTGGGGCCAACGTCCTGACTTTC. This codes for CASSPQGAGANVLTF.

The rearrangement joins TRBV21-1 to TRBJ2-7; the table names TRBD1, a call not compared with the DNA. TRBV21-1 is described as a pseudogene. The CDR3 is 11 residues long. In DNA form, the CDR3 reads TGTGCCAGCACCTTACACTACGAGCAGTACGTC. Translation gives CASTLHYEQYV.

This clone was detected only once. The V gene is TRBV5-6, the J gene TRBJ1-5, with D tentatively TRBD1 (6 bases). V was trimmed by 4 bases and J by 2 bases, leaving 13 bases between them. Per germline, CDR1 SGHDT and CDR2 YYEEEE. There are 15 residues in the CDR3. DNA for the CDR3: TGTGCCAGCAGCCAAGGGGGTCTTGGCAATCAGCCCCAGCATTTT. It codes for CASSQGGLGNQPQHF. The entire variable domain, with the rest obtained from reference TRBV5-6 and TRBJ1-5, is as follows: DAGVTQSPTHLIKTRGQQVTLRCSPKSGHDTVSWYQQALGQGPQFIFQYYEEEERQRGNFPDRFSGHQFPNYSSELNVNALLLGDSALYLCASSQGGLGNQPQHFGDGTRLSIL.

CDR3 sequence (DNA): TGTGCCAGCAGCGAGACTAGCGGGGGGGCGTCTGAGACCCAGTACTTC. Its protein product is CASSETSGGASETQYF. The gene calls are TRBV7-8 and TRBJ2-5, with 14 bases identical to TRBD2. The CDR3 is made up of 16 amino acids. V gave up 5 bases and J gave up 5 bases; unmatched junction bases: 7. In germline, CDR1 is SGHVS, CDR2 FQNEAQ.

The chain uses TRBV29-1 and TRBJ1-4; TRBD1 matches at 7 bases. The CDR3 contains 14 residues. Looked up from germline, CDR1 is SQVTM and CDR2 is ANQGSEA. J was trimmed by 11 bases and V by 0 bases; bases with no gene match: 9. The chain's CDR3 is CSVEEGTAGGKLFF. For the CDR3, the DNA is TGCAGCGTTGAAGAGGGGACAGCCGGAGGGAAACTGTTTTTT.

This chain connects TRBV27 to TRBJ2-7; 12 bases align to TRBD2. The CDR3 totals 15 residues. Germline CDR1 and CDR2: MNHEY and SMNVEV (reference sequence). J lost 3 bases, V lost 5 bases, and 5 bases had no gene match. In DNA, the CDR3 is TGTGCCAGCAGTCCCCGACTAGCGGGGGACTACGAGCAGTACGTC. Amino acid sequence: CASSPRLAGDYEQYV.

The CDR3, as DNA: TGTGCCAGCAGCAGGATAGCGGGGGCCCAAGAGACCCAGTACTTC. Its protein product is CASSRIAGAQETQYF. This sequence joins TRBV7-9 and TRBJ2-5, with TRBD2 matching 9 bases. The CDR3 sequence is 15 residues long. Trimming took 5 bases from V and 1 from J; bases not matched to a gene: 5. In germline, CDR1 is SEHNR, CDR2 FQNEAQ (reference sequence). The full variable domain, with the rest looked up from reference TRBV7-9 and TRBJ2-5, is DTGVSQNPRHKITKRGQNVTFRCDPISEHNRLYWYRQTLGQGPEFLTYFQNEAQLEKSRLLSDRFSAERPKGSFSTLEIQRTEQGDSAMYLCASSRIAGAQETQYFGPGTRLLVL.

This clone was found a few times. The chain combines TRBV29-1 with TRBJ2-7, with D unresolved. V was shortened by 4 bases and J by 0 bases, with 4 bases between the two germline ends. This CDR3 region has 11 residues. Germline V gives CDR1 SQVTM, CDR2 ANQGSEA. This CDR3 is CSVANSYEQYF. In DNA form, the CDR3 reads TGCAGCGTTGCCAACTCCTACGAGCAGTACTTC.

The chain has TRBV5-1 and TRBJ2-5, with 7 nucleotides matching TRBD1. The CDR3 is made up of 13 amino acids. V was pared by 4 bases and J by 2 bases, with 2 bases of the junction left unmatched. Germline V gives CDR1 SGHRS, CDR2 YFSETQ. The CDR3: CASSQGQQETQYF. The CDR3 coding sequence is TGCGCCAGCAGCCAGGGACAGCAAGAGACCCAGTACTTC.

This chain's CDR3 is CASSLDLTGSYNSPLHF. DNA of the CDR3: TGTGCCAGCAGCTTAGATTTGACAGGGAGCTATAATTCACCCCTCCACTTT. This chain uses TRBV7-2 with TRBJ1-6; TRBD1 aligns across 7 bases. V lost 1 base and J lost 3; bases outside the gene matches: 6. The CDR3 runs 17 residues. Per germline, CDR1 SGHTA and CDR2 FQGNSA.

This chain links TRBV11-2 with TRBJ2-1; no clear D gene. This CDR3 comprises 13 residues. Germline V gene lookup returns CDR1 SGHAT and CDR2 FQNNGV. V lost 0 bases and J 6 bases, leaving 6 bases between the germline ends. The CDR3 loop reads CASSLERSNEQFF. The CDR3, as DNA: TGTGCCAGCAGCTTAGAGAGGAGCAATGAGCAGTTCTTC.

The chain employs TRBV19 and TRBJ1-2; D is unresolved. Germline loops: CDR1 LNHDA, CDR2 SQIVND (reference sequence). V lost 5 bases and J 4 bases, leaving 11 bases between the germline ends. The CDR3 loop spans 13 amino acids. CDR3 amino acids: CASSYPSSYGYTF. The CDR3 DNA is TGTGCCAGTAGTTATCCGTCGAGCTATGGCTACACCTTC.

The rearrangement joins TRBV19 to TRBJ1-2; maybe TRBD1 (5 bases). The ends were cut back, 7 bases at V and 6 bases at J, with 18 bases in the middle. There are 14 residues in the CDR3. Looked up from germline, CDR1 is LNHDA and CDR2 is SQIVND (reference sequence). This CDR3 reads CASTEGRRGDGYTF. CDR3 bases: TGTGCCAGTACGGAAGGCCGGCGGGGGGATGGCTACACCTTC.

V is TRBV11-2 and J is TRBJ2-3; 9 nucleotides line up with TRBD2. This CDR3 has 15 residues. In germline, CDR1 is SGHAT, CDR2 FQNNGV. V was clipped by 4 bases and J by 6 bases; unmatched bases: 8. This CDR3 is CASSSQGAGGDTQYF. Here the CDR3 DNA reads TGTGCCAGCAGCTCACAAGGGGCGGGAGGGGATACGCAGTATTTT.

The chain uses TRBV5-1 and TRBJ1-1; the D is unclear. CDR3 length equals 15 residues. Germline V gene sequence: CDR1 SGHRS, CDR2 YFSETQ. V was clipped by 4 bases and J by 0 bases, with 13 bases between them. CDR3: CASSLSGSLNTEAFF. The CDR3 DNA is TGCGCCAGCAGCCTCTCAGGCAGTTTGAACACTGAAGCTTTCTTT.